This T cell receptor beta chain originates from a study of T cells after yellow fever vaccination. Study-wide results and limits: Detected again after the booster were most primary-vaccination clones, at 95% to 98% CD4 and about 90% CD8. The secondary response was weaker, and its peak arrived faster, on day 5 versus 15.

Germline V gives CDR1 SGHTA, CDR2 FQGNSA. The CDR3 runs to 14 residues. V was trimmed by 3 bases and J by 4 bases, leaving 12 bases between them. Regarding this clonotype: Its antigen is unidentified.

TCRdb ran MiXCR on the 5' RACE reads and lists one entry per CDR3 protein. The sample consists of a few hundred thousand distinct CDR3 sequences, about a sixth of them appearing once. The chain joins TRBV7-2 to TRBJ1-1; D call uncertain. The sample here was PBMCs, taken around 5 days after the first yellow fever vaccination. The receptor's source is a man aged 18 to 35 who received the YFV17D yellow fever vaccine. In DNA, the CDR3 is TGTGCCAGCAGCTTTTCCGGGATAGGCACTGAAGCTTTCTTT. This sequence encodes CASSFSGIGTEAFF. Full variable domain (outside the CDR3, taken from reference TRBV7-2 and TRBJ1-1): GAGVSQSPSNKVTEKGKDVELRCDPISGHTALYWYRQSLGQGLEFLIYFQGNSAPDKSGLPSDRFSAERTGGSVSTLTIQRTQQEDSAVYLCASSFSGIGTEAFFGQGTRLTVV.